Listed below are T cell receptor beta chains from one sample, sequenced in a study of control samples from healthy donors and cancer patients. TCRdb keeps only in-frame clones here, not all; method: immunoSEQ multiplex PCR. The repertoire holds under 130,000 clones, with roughly four fifths as singletons. Material: blood. The receptors come from a woman between 45 and 60 years old in good health. The CDR3 runs from the conserved cysteine through the conserved F or W.

v_gene	j_gene	CDR3aa
TRBV5-4	TRBJ2-2	CASSYLQGKVGELFF
TRBV5-6	TRBJ1-6	CASTPGTGPSPLHF
TRBV2	TRBJ2-3	CASSGGLGTDTQYF
TRBV3-1/TRBV3-2	TRBJ2-2	CASSQFQGTGELFF
TRBV3-1/TRBV3-2	TRBJ1-2	CASMEGGGGYTF
TRBV7-3	TRBJ1-5	CASSATGAGQPQHF
TRBV27	TRBJ1-1	CASSLGAGGTEAFF
TRBV13	TRBJ2-7	CASSLGQEYYEQYF
TRBV7-2	TRBJ2-5	CASSPPIKKETQYF
TRBV2	TRBJ1-2	CASSENYGYTF
TRBV5-4	TRBJ2-3	CASSFPGQGIADTQYF
TRBV18	TRBJ2-7	CASSPSGARSYEQYF
TRBV5-1	TRBJ1-2	CASSPDRGSGYTF
TRBV19	TRBJ1-2	CASSIAGNYGYTF
TRBV5-6	TRBJ1-6	CASSFPGSYNSPLHF
TRBV30	TRBJ2-2	CAWSVKGRTGELFF
TRBV2	TRBJ1-6	CASSESKYNSPLHF